The entry that follows covers one T cell receptor beta chain sequence. The data were obtained in a study of T cell changes during pregnancy in multiple sclerosis. Measured with immunoSEQ multiplex PCR; TCRdb has only the in-frame clones, and not every one. The table lists over 65,000 clones, more than 80% of them singletons. V was clipped by 2 bases and J by 2 bases, with 12 bases between them. Germline CDR1 and CDR2: ENHRY and SYGVKD. This CDR3 spans 15 amino acids. The sample in question was peripheral blood, obtained in the second trimester of pregnancy. This receptor was taken from a female donor with multiple sclerosis, enrolled in a pregnancy study. This chain joins TRBV10-3 and TRBJ1-2; D gene uncertain. The CDR3 sequence is CAISEQALENYGYTF. The CDR3 nucleotides are TGTGCCATCAGTGAGCAGGCCTTGGAAAACTATGGCTACACCTTC.